A selection of T cell receptor beta chains follows, all from one sample in a study of blood T cell repertoires in COVID-19. Sequenced by immunoSEQ multiplex PCR; TCRdb stores in-frame clones only, minus some. The repertoire includes roughly 84,000 clones, around four fifths of them detected once, and about a sixth sits in the top ten. The sequencing sample was made of peripheral blood. All receptors derive from a man older than 75 with active or convalescent COVID-19. Both conserved end residues are part of each CDR3. D genes are given only for firm matches. Clone size appears in some rows only: once, few, many, or a class for an expanded clone.

V	size	D	J	DNA	CDR3
TRBV14	-	-	TRBJ2-1	TGTGCCAGCAGCGAAAAGATGGGGCGCTCCTACAATGAGCAGTTCTTC	CASSEKMGRSYNEQFF
TRBV28	few	-	TRBJ1-4	TGTGCCAGCAGATCTATCGCCAGGAACAGCGAAAAACTGTTTTTT	CASRSIARNSEKLFF
TRBV6-5	-	-	TRBJ2-2	TGTGCCAGCAGTTACTCGCGTACGACAGTCACCGGGGAGCTGTTTTTT	CASSYSRTTVTGELFF
TRBV3-1/TRBV3-2	-	TRBD1	TRBJ1-3	TGTGCCAGCAGCCCCCCCCGACAGGGCCCCCCGGGACAGGGGGGAAACACCATATATTTT	CASSPPRQGPPGQGGNTIYF
TRBV19	many	-	TRBJ1-1	TGTGCCAGTAGTATTACAGGAATGAACACTGAAGCTTTCTTT	CASSITGMNTEAFF
TRBV7-9	-	-	TRBJ1-2	TGTGCCAGCAGCTTAGTGGCGGGTGGCTACACCTTC	CASSLVAGGYTF
TRBV6-5	-	-	TRBJ1-2	TGTGCCAGCAGTTTTACCGACAGACACGGCTACACCTTC	CASSFTDRHGYTF
TRBV12-5	-	-	TRBJ1-1	TGTGCTAGTGGTTCTTACTCAGGGGTTTTCACTGAAGCTTTCTTT	CASGSYSGVFTEAFF
TRBV2	few	-	TRBJ1-5	TGTGCCAGCAGTGCGACAAAATATCAGCCCCAGCATTTT	CASSATKYQPQHF
TRBV19	-	TRBD1	TRBJ2-2	TGTGCCAGTAGTGGGGGACAGGCGAACACCGGGGAGCTGTTTTTT	CASSGGQANTGELFF
TRBV13	-	TRBD1	TRBJ1-2	TGTGCCAGCAGCTTCGGGGACAGCTACTATGGCTACACCTTC	CASSFGDSYYGYTF
TRBV19	-	-	TRBJ1-2	TGTGCCAGTAGTCCGGGCACCATGACAGGTGGCTACACCTTC	CASSPGTMTGGYTF
TRBV6-4	-	TRBD2	TRBJ2-2	TGTGCCAGCAGCGCGACTAGCGGGGGGTTATCGAACACCGGGGAGCTGTTTTTT	CASSATSGGLSNTGELFF
TRBV7-9	-	TRBD1	TRBJ1-1	TGTGCCAGCAGCTCCGGGACAGGGAGTTTTGAAGCTTTCTTT	CASSSGTGSFEAFF
TRBV5-6	once	-	TRBJ2-5	TGTGCCAGCAGCTTTATGGTAGTCCAAGAGACCCAGTACTTC	CASSFMVVQETQYF
TRBV30	few	-	TRBJ2-1	TGTGCCTGGAGTACAAACCTAGGCCCCCTTAATGAGCAGTTCTTC	CAWSTNLGPLNEQFF
TRBV6-1	-	-	TRBJ2-1	TGTGCCAGCAGTGAACGGCAGGGTGGTGAGCAGTTCTTC	CASSERQGGEQFF
TRBV5-4	-	TRBD2	TRBJ2-5	TGTGCCAGCAGCCCAAGACTAGCACCTCGGGAGACCCAGTACTTC	CASSPRLAPRETQYF
TRBV3-1/TRBV3-2	-	-	TRBJ1-4	TGTGCCAGCAGCTCCGGGACATTATATGAAAAACTGTTTTTT	CASSSGTLYEKLFF
TRBV6-5	-	-	TRBJ1-6	TGTGCCAGCAGTTACTTGGCAGGGGCTAATTCACCCCTCCACTTT	CASSYLAGANSPLHF
TRBV6-6	-	TRBD1	TRBJ1-5	TGTGCCAGCAGTCTCTTAAGGATGGGACAGGGAAATCAGCCCCAGCATTTT	CASSLLRMGQGNQPQHF
TRBV7-3	-	-	TRBJ2-3	TGTGCCAGCAGCTTATCAGGGCGCACAGATACGCAGTATTTT	CASSLSGRTDTQYF
TRBV9	-	-	TRBJ1-1	TGTGCCAGCAGCCCCCGGTCGGTCAACACTGAAGCTTTCTTT	CASSPRSVNTEAFF
TRBV19	-	TRBD1	TRBJ1-5	TGTGCCAGTAGTACACTAGGGGGCACCGATCAGCCCCAGCATTTT	CASSTLGGTDQPQHF
TRBV2	once	TRBD2	TRBJ2-1	TGTGCCAGCAGTGATTCAGCTAGCGGGGGGGCCGGAAATGAGCAGTTCTTC	CASSDSASGGAGNEQFF
TRBV7-2	-	TRBD1	TRBJ1-6	TGTGCCAGCAGCTTAGTCCCCGGGACAGAAAATTCACCCCTCCACTTT	CASSLVPGTENSPLHF
TRBV21-1	-	-	TRBJ2-3	TGTGCCAGCAGCAAATGCACTAGCGGGAGGTCCCCGGGTACGCAGTATTTT	CASSKCTSGRSPGTQYF
TRBV4-2	-	TRBD2	TRBJ2-1	TGTGCCAGCAGCCAAGATTCTAGCGGGGGCTTCAGGAGCGATGAGCAGTTCTTC	CASSQDSSGGFRSDEQFF
TRBV18	-	-	TRBJ1-6	TGTGCCAGCTCACCACGGGGCGGCGAAAGTAATTCACCCCTCCACTTT	CASSPRGGESNSPLHF
TRBV25-1	-	-	TRBJ2-5	TGTGCCAGCAGTGACCAGCACAGGGGGGGAAAGACCCAGTACTTC	CASSDQHRGGKTQYF
TRBV15	-	-	TRBJ1-4	TGTGCCACCAGCAGAGATGTAGATCCGCCTGAAAAACTGTTTTTT	CATSRDVDPPEKLFF
TRBV10-3	few	TRBD2	TRBJ2-3	TGTGCCATCAGTGCAGCTAGCGGGGGGGCCCGGGATACGCAGTATTTT	CAISAASGGARDTQYF
TRBV7-2	few	TRBD1	TRBJ1-5	TGTGCCACCTCACAGGGGAACAATCAGCCCCAGCATTTT	CATSQGNNQPQHF
TRBV20-1	-	-	TRBJ2-3	TGCAGTGCTAGAGTGTCGGATACGCAGTATTTT	CSARVSDTQYF
TRBV19	once	TRBD2	TRBJ2-1	TGTGCCAGTACTCGGGGGGGAGCCTTAGGTGAGCAGTTCTTC	CASTRGGALGEQFF
TRBV2	-	TRBD1	TRBJ2-2	TGTGCCAGCAGTGAAAGGGGGACAGGGGCTGGCTCCGGGGAGCTGTTTTTT	CASSERGTGAGSGELFF
TRBV28	once	TRBD2	TRBJ2-5	TGTGCCAGCAGCCGCGGGGGTAACCAAGAGACCCAGTACTTC	CASSRGGNQETQYF
TRBV7-9	-	-	TRBJ2-1	TGTGCCAGCAGCCCAAGGGGAACCGGAGCCGGGAATGAGCAGTTCTTC	CASSPRGTGAGNEQFF
TRBV6-1	once	-	TRBJ1-5	TGTGCCAGCAGTGAATTGGGACAATTCAATCAGCCCCAGCATTTT	CASSELGQFNQPQHF
TRBV28	-	-	TRBJ1-1	TGTGCCAGCAGCACAGACTCGGGGGACACTGAAGCTTTCTTT	CASSTDSGDTEAFF
TRBV2	-	TRBD1	TRBJ1-2	TGTGCCAGCAGTTCCTCCCGGGACAGTATCTATGGCTACACCTTC	CASSSSRDSIYGYTF
TRBV13	-	-	TRBJ2-3	TGTGCCAGCAGCTTAGCGGGGGGCTCCACAGATACGCAGTATTTT	CASSLAGGSTDTQYF
TRBV27	-	-	TRBJ2-5	TGTGCCAGCAGTCCGCAGGGGTTGGAGACCCAGTACTTC	CASSPQGLETQYF
TRBV7-2	-	-	TRBJ2-5	TGTGCCAGCAGCTTAGCGGGGGGAAGAGAGACCCAGTACTTC	CASSLAGGRETQYF
TRBV10-2	-	TRBD1	TRBJ1-4	TGCGCCAGCAGGGGGACAGGGGGCCGTAATGAAAAACTGTTTTTT	CASRGTGGRNEKLFF
TRBV25-1	-	-	TRBJ1-4	TGTGCCAGCAGTCTGCAATCGGTTGAAAAACTGTTTTTT	CASSLQSVEKLFF
TRBV3-1/TRBV3-2	once	TRBD1	TRBJ1-2	TGTGCCAGTCGGGCAGGGGGTAACTATGGCTACACCTTC	CASRAGGNYGYTF
TRBV7-8	-	TRBD1	TRBJ1-2	TGTGCCAGCAGCTTACTCAGAGCGGGACAGGGCTATGGCTACACCTTC	CASSLLRAGQGYGYTF
TRBV5-1	-	-	TRBJ2-1	TGCGCCAGCAGCTTGGGGGGACTTAACAATGAGCAGTTCTTC	CASSLGGLNNEQFF
TRBV19	few	TRBD2	TRBJ2-3	TGTGCCAGTACAGGACTAGCCACAGATACGCAGTATTTT	CASTGLATDTQYF
TRBV24-1	-	-	TRBJ2-2	TGTGCCACCAGTGAACTCTCTAGCGCCGGCGGGGAGCTGTTTTTT	CATSELSSAGGELFF
TRBV6-5	-	-	TRBJ1-5	TGTGCCAGCGGTAGTAGCAATCAGCCCCAGCATTTT	CASGSSNQPQHF
TRBV7-9	-	-	TRBJ1-2	TGTGCCAGCAGCTATAACCGGGACAATCTGGAGGGCTACACCTTC	CASSYNRDNLEGYTF
TRBV28	-	-	TRBJ1-4	TGTGCCAGCAAATTTAGTGATGCAACTAATGAAAAACTGTTTTTT	CASKFSDATNEKLFF